These 9 T cell receptor beta chains were sequenced from one sample in a study of T cells in Graves' hyperthyroidism and ophthalmopathy. The TCR beta CDR3 regions underwent amplification using RNA transcripts as the source. The study used the HTBI primer set for a first-round RT-PCR of the TCR CDR3. TCRdb itself ran the multiplex PCR reads through MiXCR, one entry per CDR3 protein. The profile covers 300,000 to 450,000 distinct CDR3 sequences, with around 14% appearing a single time and 28% taken by the ten largest. Sequencing input: blood. These receptor sequences come from a woman between 18 and 29 years old with Graves' hyperthyroidism that later progressed to Graves' ophthalmopathy.

This clonotype appeared many times. The chain recombines TRBV2 with TRBJ2-3; TRBD2 matches 9 bases. The V gene end was trimmed by 6 bases and the J gene end by 8 bases; junction bases not matched to a gene: 15. Germline assignment: CDR1 SNHLY and CDR2 FYNNEI. CDR3 length: 16 amino acids. CDR3 region: CASSYISGSFHSTQYF. CDR3 nucleotides: TGTGCCAGCAGCTACATTAGCGGGAGTTTTCATTCTACGCAGTATTTT.

This clonotype was picked up a small number of times. The V call is TRBV29-1, the J call TRBJ2-5, with D unclear. The V and J ends lost 5 bases and 7 bases respectively, with 14 bases between them. The CDR3 length is 12 residues. Germline loops: CDR1 SQVTM, CDR2 ANQGSEA. CDR3 sequence (DNA): TGCAGCGTTATGGCCGCGTTAGGGACCCAGTACTTC. This gives the protein CSVMAALGTQYF.

This chain connects TRBV25-1 to TRBJ1-1; 7 bases align to TRBD1. With V trimmed by 2 bases and J by 5 bases, 14 bases remained unmatched. The CDR3 sequence is 17 residues long. CDR1 is MGHDK, CDR2 SYGVNS, per germline. This chain's CDR3 is CASSETIVQGLLTEAFF. CDR3 bases: TGTGCCAGCAGTGAAACAATTGTACAGGGGTTACTTACTGAAGCTTTCTTT.

This clonotype was detected ten times or more. This sequence joins TRBV6-1 and TRBJ2-1, with 10 bases lining up with TRBD1. The germline V gene has CDR1 MNHNS and CDR2 SASEGT. J lost 12 bases, V lost 6 bases, and 8 bases had no gene match. CDR3 size: 13 residues. The CDR3 bases are TGTGCCAGCAGCCGAGGGACAGGGGAGGTGCAGTTCTTC. This encodes CASSRGTGEVQFF.

A word on this clonotype: A clone one base away is much larger, so this may be a read error. V usage is TRBV20-1 and J usage is TRBJ2-1; 10 bases map to TRBD1. Germline V gene data show CDR1 as DFQATT and CDR2 as SNEGSKA (reference sequence). The length of the CDR3 is 14 residues. The CDR3 loop is CSAKDRGQYNEQFF. The CDR3 nucleotides read TGCAGCGCAAAAGACAGGGGGCAGTACAATGAGCAGTTCTTC.

Many counts were recorded for this clonotype. This chain connects TRBV6-1 to TRBJ2-6, with D unresolved. This CDR3 is 15 amino acids long. Germline CDR1 MNHNS, CDR2 SASEGT. Deletions cut 7 bases from V and 0 bases from J, with 10 bases between. CDR3: CASKPRPSGANVLTF. In DNA form, the CDR3 reads TGTGCCAGCAAGCCTCGTCCCTCTGGGGCCAACGTCCTGACTTTC.

A remark on this clonotype: One junction end does not reproduce the germline sequence, and a read error may be involved. The gene calls are TRBV9 and TRBJ2-3; D uncertain. Germline V gene sequence: CDR1 SGDLS, CDR2 YYNGEE. The CDR3 sequence is 11 residues long. CDR3 nucleotide sequence: TGTGCCAGCGGGCGCACAGATGCGCAGTATTTT. Translating it yields CASGRTDAQYF. The full variable domain, rest sourced from reference TRBV9 and TRBJ2-3, is DSGVTQTPKHLITATGQRVTLRCSPRSGDLSVYWYQQSLDQGLQFLIQYYNGEERAKGNILERFSAQQFPDLHSELNLSSLELGDSALYFCASGRTDAQYFGPGTRLTVL.

This clonotype has ten or more counts. The rearrangement uses TRBV7-3 and TRBJ2-2; D might be TRBD1 or TRBD2, each matching 5 bases. From germline, CDR1 is SGHTA and CDR2 FQGTGA. With 4 bases removed from V and 0 bases from J, the gap between germline ends came to 9 bases. CDR3 length: 15 residues. CDR3 sequence reads: CASSSQGANTGELFF. DNA of the CDR3: TGTGCCAGCAGCTCTCAGGGAGCGAACACCGGGGAGCTGTTTTTT. The entire variable domain, with the rest obtained from reference TRBV7-3 and TRBJ2-2, is as follows: GAGVSQTPSNKVTEKGKYVELRCDPISGHTALYWYRQSLGQGPEFLIYFQGTGAADDSGLPNDRFFAVRPEGSVSTLKIQRTERGDSAVYLCASSSQGANTGELFFGEGSRLTVL.

This clonotype has a single count. The chain recombines TRBV29-1 with TRBJ2-2, with TRBD2 as a possible D gene (7 bases). Trimming removed 6 bases from V and 2 bases from J, with 13 bases in between. This CDR3 contains 14 residues. Germline loops: CDR1 SQVTM, CDR2 ANQGSEA. The CDR3 nucleotides are TGCAGCGTGGGGGCTAGCGGAAACACCGGGGAGCTGTTTTTT. Protein sequence: CSVGASGNTGELFF.